Below are 3 T cell receptor beta chains sequenced from a single sample in a study of CD8+CD57+ T cells in acquired aplastic anemia (dated by TCRdb to 2017 to 2018). Flow cytometry had shown CD8+CD57+ cell expansion in the patients selected for sequencing. The instrument was an Illumina HiSeq 2000. Profiling of TCR beta VDJ combinations and CDR3 sequences used genomic DNA as the template. TCRdb reworked the public reads: Q25 trimming with fastp, MiXCR clone assembly, productive beta chains retained. Records with the same CDR3 protein are collapsed into one entry carrying the most frequent genes and DNA. This sample gives about 160,000 distinct CDR3 sequences in total; approximately 44% of them show up just once. The top ten hold about 2.9% of the sample. Sample: sorted CD4+, CD8+, or CD8+CD57+ T cells (not recorded which) from PBMCs. These receptors were taken from a human donor with aplastic anemia.

This rearrangement joins TRBV15 to TRBJ1-2; 12 bases are shared with TRBD1. Germline CDR1 is LNHNV and CDR2 is YYDKDF (reference sequence). The CDR3 is 15 amino acids. V lost 1 base and J lost 5; bases outside the gene matches: 2. CDR3: CATSRVGQGAYGYTF. The DNA for the CDR3 is TGTGCCACCAGCAGAGTGGGACAGGGGGCGTATGGCTACACCTTC.

In this sample, this clonotype turned up a few times. This chain joins TRBV20-1 and TRBJ2-7, with TRBD2 matching 10 bases. Germline V lookup: CDR1 DFQATT, CDR2 SNEGSKA (reference sequence). This CDR3 is 14 amino acids long. After removal of 6 bases from V and 2 bases from J, the junction contained 7 bases not matched to a gene. The CDR3 sequence: CSAAGLADTYEQYF. The CDR3 DNA is TGCAGTGCCGCTGGACTAGCGGATACCTACGAGCAGTACTTC.

This clonotype was counted ten times or more. This chain connects TRBV7-9 to TRBJ2-2, with D maybe TRBD1 (6 bases). V was clipped by 3 bases and J by 7 bases, with 9 bases between them. There are 13 residues in the CDR3. The V gene's germline CDR1 is SEHNR and CDR2 FQNEAQ (reference sequence). The CDR3 reads CASSFTGNGELFF. The CDR3 DNA follows: TGTGCCAGCAGCTTCACAGGGAACGGGGAGCTGTTTTTT.